The subject of this entry is one T cell receptor (beta chain). Antigen unknown. The V and J ends lost 5 bases and 2 bases, in that order; junction bases with no gene match: 8. Germline CDR1 and CDR2: SNHLY and FYNNEI. This CDR3 spans 16 amino acids. Since all of the isolated RNA was reverse transcribed, expressed TCRB transcripts were what got sequenced. Measured with immunoSEQ multiplex PCR; TCRdb has only the in-frame clones, and not every one. The sample shows about 740,000 clones, around 15% of them seen only once. The data derive from a study of beta chain features in type 1 diabetes. Study-wide results and caveats: A moderate, significant TCRB CDR3 shortening appeared in type 1 diabetes across four CD4+ subsets. Insertions at VDJ junctions were less frequent in type 1 diabetes patients. These patients also deleted more nucleotides at the same junctions.

The TCR originated in a man between 18 and 35 years old with type 1 diabetes. The genes are TRBV2 and TRBJ2-5, with 10 bases matching TRBD1. The sample was naive CD4+ T cells from blood. The CDR3 DNA follows: TGTGCCAGCAGTCGACAGGGGGCGCGGGGACAAGAGACCCAGTACTTC. Translating gives CASSRQGARGQETQYF.